The present T cell receptor (beta chain) was sequenced within a study of blood T cell repertoires in COVID-19 (dated by TCRdb to about 2020). Background on the whole study: Collaborator samples came from the United States, Italy and Spain and covered acute and convalescent phases of COVID-19. The samples were drawn from two sources: the first 160 participants of the ongoing ImmuneRACE study, and 1,000 to 1,500 subjects contributed by 6 global collaborators. Subjects who had been exposed to COVID-19, were actively infected with it, or had recovered from it provided the deeply sampled blood TCRbeta repertoires that made up the dataset. Where available, HLA class I and class II types were obtained from metadata supplied by the sample provider rather than from assay-based typing. The repertoires were released in a freely available public database meant as a resource for research on the immune response to SARS-CoV-2. The material from the prospective study consisted of cDNA or gDNA derived from T cells, B-cell-depleted T cells, or PBMCs. Nearly every sample came with metadata listing a de-identified subject ID, COVID-19 status, age in years and sex.

The collaborating institutions used their own protocols to collect whole blood in K2EDTA tubes. For TCRbeta analysis, collaborators shipped samples as frozen whole blood, isolated PBMCs, or DNA extracted from either of those sample types. The paper's findings and limits, for the study overall: The quantity of clinical and demographic metadata differed by source and by participant and was supplied without curation.

TCRbeta CDR3 regions were amplified from genomic DNA by means of the immunoSEQ Assay, a bias-controlled multiplex PCR. Processing in the source paper ran as follows. Nucleated cell counts per sample were estimated from amplification of reference gene primers within the assay. To quantify the absolute abundance of each unique TCRbeta CDR3 rearrangement, sequence reads were collapsed and filtered. For each sample, productive Simpson clonality was calculated as the square root of Simpson's diversity index over productive rearrangements. TCRdb's version of the immuneACCESS table is confined to in-frame rearrangements and falls short of the full clone set. An unresolved V gene accounts for under half of the shortfall where checked; the remainder is of unknown origin. The D gene and trimming were derived from the DNA, and the V and J assignments and clone size from that table. This sample is represented by a few hundred thousand clones; 85% of them were singletons. Around 3.4% of the sample is held by the ten biggest clonotypes.

This clone was seen only a few times. It has no known antigen specificity. Per-base quality was not reported, and no clone a single base away is much larger than it. Taken from cysteine to phenylalanine, the CDR3 has 14 residues. Only the CDR3 part of the read is kept: 42 bases, read in frame from the first base. The germline V gene (reference sequence) specifies LGHDT as CDR1 and YNNKEL as CDR2. V ends up 4 bases short and J 10 bases short, with an unmatched junction base count of 7. The chain was built from TRBV3-1 (or the pseudogene TRBV3-2) and TRBJ1-6; 7 central nucleotides agree with TRBD1. Sequenced input: peripheral blood. The clonotype was recovered from a woman aged 18-35 years with acute or convalescent COVID-19. The DNA is TGTGCCAGCAGCCCGAACAGGGGTGGATCACCCCTCCACTTT. Protein translation: CASSPNRGGSPLHF.